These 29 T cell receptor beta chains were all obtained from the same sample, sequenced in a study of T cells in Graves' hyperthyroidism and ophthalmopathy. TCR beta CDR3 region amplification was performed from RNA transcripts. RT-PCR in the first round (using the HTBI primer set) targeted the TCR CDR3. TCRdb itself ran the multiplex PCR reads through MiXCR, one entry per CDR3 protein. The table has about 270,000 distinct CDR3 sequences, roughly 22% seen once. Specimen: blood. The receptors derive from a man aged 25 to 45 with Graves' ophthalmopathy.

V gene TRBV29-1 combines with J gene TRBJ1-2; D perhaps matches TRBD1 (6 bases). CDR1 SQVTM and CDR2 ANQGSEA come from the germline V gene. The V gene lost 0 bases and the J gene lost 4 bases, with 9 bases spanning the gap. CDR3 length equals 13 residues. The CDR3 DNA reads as TGCAGCGTTGAAGATCACAGGGCCTATGGCTACACCTTC. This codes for CSVEDHRAYGYTF.

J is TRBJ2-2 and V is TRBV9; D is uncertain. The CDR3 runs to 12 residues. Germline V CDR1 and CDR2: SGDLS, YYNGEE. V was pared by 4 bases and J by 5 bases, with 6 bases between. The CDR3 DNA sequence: TGTGCCAGCAGCCCACATACCGGGGAGCTGTTTTTT. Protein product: CASSPHTGELFF.

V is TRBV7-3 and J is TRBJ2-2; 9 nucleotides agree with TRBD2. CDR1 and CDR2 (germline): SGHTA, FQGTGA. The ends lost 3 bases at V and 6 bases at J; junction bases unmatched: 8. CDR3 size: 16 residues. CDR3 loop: CASSLSGGRAPGELFF. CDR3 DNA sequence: TGTGCCAGCAGCTTGAGTGGCGGGAGGGCTCCCGGGGAGCTGTTTTTT.

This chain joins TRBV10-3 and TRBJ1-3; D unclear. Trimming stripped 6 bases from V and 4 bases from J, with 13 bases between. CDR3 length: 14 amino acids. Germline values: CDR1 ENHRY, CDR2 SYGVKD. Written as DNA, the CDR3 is TGTGCCATCAGGTTTAGATCCCAGGGAAACACCATATATTTT. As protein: CAIRFRSQGNTIYF.

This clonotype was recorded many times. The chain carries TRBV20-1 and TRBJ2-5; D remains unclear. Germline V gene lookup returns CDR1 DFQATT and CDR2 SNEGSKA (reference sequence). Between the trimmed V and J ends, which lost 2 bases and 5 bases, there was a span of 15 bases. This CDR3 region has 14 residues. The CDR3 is CSARKGPRGETQYF. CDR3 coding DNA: TGCAGTGCTAGAAAGGGCCCCCGTGGCGAGACCCAGTACTTC.

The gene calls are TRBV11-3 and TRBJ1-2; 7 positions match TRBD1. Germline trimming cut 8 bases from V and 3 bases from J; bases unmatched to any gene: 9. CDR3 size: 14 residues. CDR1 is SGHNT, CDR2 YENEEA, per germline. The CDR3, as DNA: TGTGCCAGCTTGCTTCGGGGACAGCACTATGGCTACACCTTC. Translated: CASLLRGQHYGYTF.

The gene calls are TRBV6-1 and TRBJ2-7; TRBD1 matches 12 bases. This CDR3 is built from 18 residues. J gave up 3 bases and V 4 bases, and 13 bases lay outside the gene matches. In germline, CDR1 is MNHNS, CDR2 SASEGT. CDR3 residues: CASSGGTGGAMNYYEQYF. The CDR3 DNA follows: TGTGCCAGCAGTGGGGGGACAGGGGGCGCCATGAATTACTACGAGCAGTACTTC.

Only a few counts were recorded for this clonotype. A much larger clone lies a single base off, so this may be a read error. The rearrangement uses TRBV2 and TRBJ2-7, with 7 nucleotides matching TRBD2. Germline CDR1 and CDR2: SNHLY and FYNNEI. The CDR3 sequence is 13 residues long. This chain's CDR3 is CANKGLAVYEQYF. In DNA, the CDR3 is TGTGCGAACAAGGGGCTAGCGGTCTACGAGCAGTACTTC.

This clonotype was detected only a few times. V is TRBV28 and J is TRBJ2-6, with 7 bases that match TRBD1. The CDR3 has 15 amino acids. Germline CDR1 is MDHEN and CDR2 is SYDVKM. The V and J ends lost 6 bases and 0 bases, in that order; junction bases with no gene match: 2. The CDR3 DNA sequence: TGTGCCAGCAGGCGACAGGGCTCTGGGGCCAACGTCCTGACTTTC. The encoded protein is CASRRQGSGANVLTF. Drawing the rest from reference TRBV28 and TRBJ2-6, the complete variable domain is DVKVTQSSRYLVKRTGEKVFLECVQDMDHENMFWYRQDPGLGLRLIYFSYDVKMKEKGDIPEGYSVSREKKERFSLILESASTNQTSMYLCASRRQGSGANVLTFGAGSRLTVL.

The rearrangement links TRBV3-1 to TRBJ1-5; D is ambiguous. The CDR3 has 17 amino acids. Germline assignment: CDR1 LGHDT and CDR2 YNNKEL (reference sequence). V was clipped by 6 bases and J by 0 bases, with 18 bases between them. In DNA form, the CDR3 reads TGTGCCAGCAGTTTACACAGCCTTTGGCCTAGCAATCAGCCCCAGCATTTT. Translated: CASSLHSLWPSNQPQHF.

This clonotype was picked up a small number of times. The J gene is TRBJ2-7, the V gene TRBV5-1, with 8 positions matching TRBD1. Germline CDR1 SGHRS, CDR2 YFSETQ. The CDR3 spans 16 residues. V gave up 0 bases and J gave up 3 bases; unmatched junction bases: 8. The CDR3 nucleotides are TGCGCCAGCAGCTTGGCTACCGGGACAGGTTACTACGAGCAGTACTTC. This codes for CASSLATGTGYYEQYF.

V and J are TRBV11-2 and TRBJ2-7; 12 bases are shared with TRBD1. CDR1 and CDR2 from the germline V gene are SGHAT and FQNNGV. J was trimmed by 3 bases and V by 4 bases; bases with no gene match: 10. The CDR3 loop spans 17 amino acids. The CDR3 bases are TGTGCCAGCAGCTCACAACCGGGACAGGGGGCTTTCTACGAGCAGTACTTC. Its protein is CASSSQPGQGAFYEQYF.

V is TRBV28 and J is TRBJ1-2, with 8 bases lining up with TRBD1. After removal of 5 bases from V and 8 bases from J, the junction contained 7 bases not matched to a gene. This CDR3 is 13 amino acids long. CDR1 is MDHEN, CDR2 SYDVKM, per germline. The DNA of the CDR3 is TGTGCCAGCAGTACCCAGACAGGGGTGGGCTACACCTTC. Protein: CASSTQTGVGYTF.

The CDR3 protein is CASSQEKTGAYGYTF. CDR3 DNA: TGTGCCAGCAGCCAAGAAAAGACAGGGGCCTATGGCTACACCTTC. This chain links TRBV14 with TRBJ1-2; TRBD1 matches at 8 bases. The CDR3 runs 15 residues. Germline CDR1 is SGHDN and CDR2 is FVKESK. Trimming cost V 0 bases and J 4 bases; bases outside gene matches: 4.

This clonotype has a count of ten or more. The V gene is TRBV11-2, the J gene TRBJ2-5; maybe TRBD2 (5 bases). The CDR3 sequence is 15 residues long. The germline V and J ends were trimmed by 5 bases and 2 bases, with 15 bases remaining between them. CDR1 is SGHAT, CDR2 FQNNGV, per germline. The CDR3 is CASSPTPGRQETQYF. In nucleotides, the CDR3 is TGTGCCAGCAGCCCCACCCCGGGAAGACAAGAGACCCAGTACTTC.

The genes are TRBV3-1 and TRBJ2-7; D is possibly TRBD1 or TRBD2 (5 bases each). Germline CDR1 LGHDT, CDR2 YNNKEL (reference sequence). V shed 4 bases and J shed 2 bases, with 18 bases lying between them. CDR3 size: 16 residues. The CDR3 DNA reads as TGTGCCAGCAGCCCCATTGGGGCTAGCCGGGCCTACGAGCAGTACTTC. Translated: CASSPIGASRAYEQYF.

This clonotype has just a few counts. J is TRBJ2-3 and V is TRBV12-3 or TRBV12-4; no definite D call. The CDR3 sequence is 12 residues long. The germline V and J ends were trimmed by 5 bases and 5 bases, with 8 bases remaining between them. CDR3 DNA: TGTGCCAGCAGTCAGCTACTAGATACGCAGTATTTT. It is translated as CASSQLLDTQYF.

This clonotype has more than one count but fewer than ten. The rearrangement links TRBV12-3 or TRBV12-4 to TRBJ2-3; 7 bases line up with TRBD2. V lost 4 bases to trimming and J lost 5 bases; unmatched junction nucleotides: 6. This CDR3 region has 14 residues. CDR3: CASSYRGGGDTQYF. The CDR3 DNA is TGTGCCAGCAGTTATCGCGGCGGGGGAGATACGCAGTATTTT.

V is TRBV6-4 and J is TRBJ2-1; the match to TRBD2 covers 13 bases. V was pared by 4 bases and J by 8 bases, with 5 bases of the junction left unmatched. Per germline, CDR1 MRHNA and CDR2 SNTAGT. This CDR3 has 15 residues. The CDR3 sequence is CASSALAGGPDEQFF. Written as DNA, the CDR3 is TGTGCCAGCAGTGCACTAGCGGGAGGGCCCGATGAGCAGTTCTTC.

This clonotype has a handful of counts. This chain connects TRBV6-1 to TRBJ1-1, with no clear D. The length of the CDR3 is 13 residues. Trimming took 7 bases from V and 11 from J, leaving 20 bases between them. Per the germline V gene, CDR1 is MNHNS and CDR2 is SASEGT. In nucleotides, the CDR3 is TGTGCCAGCACCCCTATTGTACTTATTGGTGCTTTCTTT. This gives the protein CASTPIVLIGAFF.

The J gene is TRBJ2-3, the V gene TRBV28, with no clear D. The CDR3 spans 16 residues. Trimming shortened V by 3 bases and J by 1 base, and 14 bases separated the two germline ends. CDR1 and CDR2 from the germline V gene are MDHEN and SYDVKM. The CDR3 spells CASSLATPCCTDTQYF. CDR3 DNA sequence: TGTGCCAGCAGTTTGGCCACCCCATGCTGCACAGATACGCAGTATTTT.

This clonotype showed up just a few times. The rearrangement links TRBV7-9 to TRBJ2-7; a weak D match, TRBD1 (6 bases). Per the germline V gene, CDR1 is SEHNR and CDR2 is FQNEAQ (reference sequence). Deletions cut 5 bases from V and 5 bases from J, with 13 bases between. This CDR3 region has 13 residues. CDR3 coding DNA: TGTGCCAGCAGCCGGTACCCAGGGGACGAGCAGTACTTC. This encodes CASSRYPGDEQYF. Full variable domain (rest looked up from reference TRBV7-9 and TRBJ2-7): DTGVSQNPRHKITKRGQNVTFRCDPISEHNRLYWYRQTLGQGPEFLTYFQNEAQLEKSRLLSDRFSAERPKGSFSTLEIQRTEQGDSAMYLCASSRYPGDEQYFGPGTRLTVT.

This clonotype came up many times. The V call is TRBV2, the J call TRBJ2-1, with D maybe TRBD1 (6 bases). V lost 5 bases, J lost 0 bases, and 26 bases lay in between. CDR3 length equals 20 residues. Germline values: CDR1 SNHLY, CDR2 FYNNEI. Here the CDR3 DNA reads TGTGCCAGCAGTCGCTCAGGGGCTGTCGCCGGTAGAGGCTCCTACAATGAGCAGTTCTTC. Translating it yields CASSRSGAVAGRGSYNEQFF.

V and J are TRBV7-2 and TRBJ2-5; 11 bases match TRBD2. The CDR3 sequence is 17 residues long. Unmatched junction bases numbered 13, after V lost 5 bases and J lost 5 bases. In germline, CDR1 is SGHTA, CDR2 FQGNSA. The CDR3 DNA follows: TGTGCCAGCAGCATGACTAGCGGGATCACTAGGTCGGAGACCCAGTACTTC. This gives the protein CASSMTSGITRSETQYF.

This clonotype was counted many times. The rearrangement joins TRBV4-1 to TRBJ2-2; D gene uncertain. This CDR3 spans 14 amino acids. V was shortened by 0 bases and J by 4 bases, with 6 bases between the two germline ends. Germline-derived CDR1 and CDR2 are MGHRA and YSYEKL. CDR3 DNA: TGCGCCAGCAGCCAAGATTCGGCCACCGGGGAGCTGTTTTTT. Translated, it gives CASSQDSATGELFF.

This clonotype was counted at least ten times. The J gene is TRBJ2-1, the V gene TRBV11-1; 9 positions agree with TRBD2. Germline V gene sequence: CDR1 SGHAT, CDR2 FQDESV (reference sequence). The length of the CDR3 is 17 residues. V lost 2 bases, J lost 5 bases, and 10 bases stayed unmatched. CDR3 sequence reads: CASSLRGLAGINNEQFF. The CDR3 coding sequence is TGTGCCAGCAGCTTAAGGGGGCTAGCGGGGATCAACAATGAGCAGTTCTTC.

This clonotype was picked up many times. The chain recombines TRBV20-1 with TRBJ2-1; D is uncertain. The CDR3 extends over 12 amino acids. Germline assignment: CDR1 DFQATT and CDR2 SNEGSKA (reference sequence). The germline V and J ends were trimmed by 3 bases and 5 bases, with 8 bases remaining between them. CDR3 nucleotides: TGCAGTGCTAGTAGTTGGAACAATGAGCAGTTCTTC. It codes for CSASSWNNEQFF.

The CDR3 here is CASSQQATTGKLFF. The CDR3 DNA reads TGTGCCAGCAGCCAGCAGGCAACCACGGGGAAACTGTTTTTT. This rearrangement joins TRBV14 to TRBJ1-4; no reliable D call. The CDR3 length is 14 residues. Per germline, CDR1 SGHDN and CDR2 FVKESK. The V gene lost 3 bases and the J gene lost 11 bases, with 16 bases spanning the gap.

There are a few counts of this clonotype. CDR3 bases: TGTGCCAGCAACTCGGGACAGGGGCGGGCTGGCTACACCTTC. Encoded protein: CASNSGQGRAGYTF. J is TRBJ1-2 and V is TRBV2; 10 bases align to TRBD1. Germline assignment: CDR1 SNHLY and CDR2 FYNNEI. The V and J ends lost 7 bases and 7 bases, in that order; junction bases with no gene match: 9. The CDR3 contains 14 residues.